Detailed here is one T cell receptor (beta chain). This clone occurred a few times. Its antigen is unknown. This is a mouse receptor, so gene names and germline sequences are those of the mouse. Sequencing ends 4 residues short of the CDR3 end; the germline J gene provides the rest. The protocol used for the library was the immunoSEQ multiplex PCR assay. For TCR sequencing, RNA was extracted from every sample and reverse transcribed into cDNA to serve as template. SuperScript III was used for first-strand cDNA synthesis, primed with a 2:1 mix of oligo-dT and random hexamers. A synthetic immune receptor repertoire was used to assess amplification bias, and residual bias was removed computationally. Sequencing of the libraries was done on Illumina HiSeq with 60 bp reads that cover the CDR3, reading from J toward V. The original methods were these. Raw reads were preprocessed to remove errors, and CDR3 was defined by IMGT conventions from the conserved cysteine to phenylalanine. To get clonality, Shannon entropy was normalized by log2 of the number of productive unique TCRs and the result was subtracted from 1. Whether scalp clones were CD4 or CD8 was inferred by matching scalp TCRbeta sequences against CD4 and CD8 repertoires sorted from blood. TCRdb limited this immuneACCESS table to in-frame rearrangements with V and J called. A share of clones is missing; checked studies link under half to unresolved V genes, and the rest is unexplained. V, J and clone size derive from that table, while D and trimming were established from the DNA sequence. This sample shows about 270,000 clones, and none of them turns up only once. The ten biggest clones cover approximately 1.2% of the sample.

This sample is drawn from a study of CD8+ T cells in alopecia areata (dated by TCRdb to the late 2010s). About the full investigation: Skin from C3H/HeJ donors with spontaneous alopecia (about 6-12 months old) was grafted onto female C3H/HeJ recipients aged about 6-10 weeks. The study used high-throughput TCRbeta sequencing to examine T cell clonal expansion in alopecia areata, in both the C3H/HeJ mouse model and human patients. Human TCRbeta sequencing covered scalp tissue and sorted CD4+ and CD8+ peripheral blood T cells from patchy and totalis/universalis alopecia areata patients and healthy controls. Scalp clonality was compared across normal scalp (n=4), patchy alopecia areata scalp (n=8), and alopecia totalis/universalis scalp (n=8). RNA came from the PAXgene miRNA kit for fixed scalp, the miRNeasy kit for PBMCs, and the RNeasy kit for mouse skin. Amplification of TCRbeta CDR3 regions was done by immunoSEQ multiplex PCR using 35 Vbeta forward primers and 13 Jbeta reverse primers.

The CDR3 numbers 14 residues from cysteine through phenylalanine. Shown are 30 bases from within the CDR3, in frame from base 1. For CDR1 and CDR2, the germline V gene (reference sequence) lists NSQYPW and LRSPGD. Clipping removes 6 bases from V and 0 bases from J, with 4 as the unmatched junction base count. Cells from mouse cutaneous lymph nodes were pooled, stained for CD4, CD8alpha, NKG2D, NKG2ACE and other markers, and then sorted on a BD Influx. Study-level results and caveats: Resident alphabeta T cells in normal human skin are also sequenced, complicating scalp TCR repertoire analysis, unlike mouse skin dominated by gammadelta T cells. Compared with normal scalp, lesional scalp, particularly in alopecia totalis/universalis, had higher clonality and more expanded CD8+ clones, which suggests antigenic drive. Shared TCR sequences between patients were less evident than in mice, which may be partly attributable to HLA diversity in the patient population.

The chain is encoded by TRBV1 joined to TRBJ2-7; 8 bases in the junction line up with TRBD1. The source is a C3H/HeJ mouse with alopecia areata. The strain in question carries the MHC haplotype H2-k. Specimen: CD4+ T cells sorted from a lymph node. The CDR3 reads CTCRTGTGSYEQYF. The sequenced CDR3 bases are TGCACCTGCAGAACCGGGACAGGCTCCTAT.